This T cell receptor (beta chain) was obtained from a study of T cells in Graves' hyperthyroidism and ophthalmopathy. The CDR3 runs 17 residues. The germline V gene encodes CDR1 MDHEN and CDR2 SYDVKM. V was pared by 5 bases and J by 2 bases, with 19 bases between. At least ten counts were recorded for this clonotype. Its target is not known. The study, taken as a whole, reports: Ophthalmopathy cases were set apart from stable hyperthyroidism by a 13 V-J model.

TCR beta CDR3 region amplification was performed from RNA transcripts. The HTBI primer set was used in a first-round RT-PCR of the TCR CDR3. Via MiXCR, TCRdb re-called the multiplex PCR reads, giving one row per CDR3 protein. Here the sample spans over 200,000 distinct CDR3 sequences, 17% being singletons. The J gene is TRBJ1-3, the V gene TRBV28, with D perhaps matching TRBD1 (6 bases). The receptor was derived from a man between 50 and 59 years old with Graves' hyperthyroidism. Sequenced material: blood. The CDR3 spells CASSTLSGRGAGNTIYF. Here the CDR3 DNA reads TGTGCCAGCAGTACCCTAAGTGGCAGGGGCGCTGGAAACACCATATATTTT.